This is a list of T cell receptor beta chains from one sample in a study of somatic mutations in cytotoxic T cells in rheumatoid arthritis. Produced via immunoSEQ multiplex PCR; TCRdb's table is partial and in-frame only. Of about 7,000 clones in the sample, roughly 70% were seen once. Sequencing used CD8+ T cells sorted from blood. These TCRs come from an adult with rheumatoid arthritis. Each CDR3 is given with its conserved first and last residue. The order of the fields is J gene, V gene, D gene, CDR3 protein. The D gene is left open where the match is weak.

>TRBJ2-5|TRBV5-1|TRBD1
CASSSGHGTGGPQYQETQYF
>TRBJ2-7|TRBV4-3|.
CASSQDPGGPYEQYF
>TRBJ1-5|TRBV6-1|.
CASITGFNQPQHF
>TRBJ1-1|TRBV30|.
CAWSAKDSTTMNTEAFF
>.|TRBV28|.
CASTDPSGGRVEQYF
>TRBJ2-7|TRBV10-3|.
CAISPFGDEQYF
>TRBJ1-2|TRBV11-2|TRBD1
CASSTTGGSSRGYTF
>TRBJ2-7|TRBV7-2|.
CASSLADGWGREQYF
>TRBJ2-7|TRBV5-1|TRBD1
CASSPGTVQTYEQYF
>TRBJ2-1|TRBV10-3|.
CAISEGNEQFF
>TRBJ1-4|TRBV5-4|TRBD1
CASSIQGTNEKLFF
>TRBJ2-1|TRBV19|.
CASSPITDLLNEQFF
>TRBJ1-6|TRBV27|.
CASRGGSNSPLHF
>TRBJ1-6|TRBV7-9|.
CASSFAGRGSNSPLHF
>TRBJ2-3|TRBV2|.
CASKSGSATDTQYF
>TRBJ1-4|TRBV27|.
CASSGGPSGKLFF
>TRBJ2-7|TRBV4-3|.
CASSQAPGRAADEQYF
>TRBJ1-1|TRBV9|.
CASSVMAGGGTEAFF
>TRBJ1-1|TRBV28|TRBD1
CASSHDRDGTEAFF
>TRBJ2-3|TRBV4-1|.
CASSQVWSGAGDTQYF
>TRBJ2-1|TRBV5-1|TRBD2
CASSLGTSSYNEQFF
>TRBJ1-2|TRBV5-4|.
CASSHGGSYGYTF
>TRBJ1-6|TRBV7-2|TRBD1
CASSTQTGLDSPLHF
>TRBJ2-7|TRBV7-9|.
CASSLEERFYEQYF
>TRBJ1-2|TRBV5-6|.
CASSTTDTRNYGYTF
>TRBJ1-6|TRBV19|.
CASNWGRGNSPLHF
>TRBJ2-7|TRBV6-1|.
CATGGVHEQYF
>TRBJ2-1|TRBV10-3|.
CAISLGNEQFF
>TRBJ1-3|TRBV14|TRBD1
CASSPGTAFGNTIYF
>TRBJ2-7|TRBV5-1|TRBD1
CASKAAGTGNYEQYF
>TRBJ2-7|TRBV15|.
CATSAGLGVEQYF
>TRBJ2-1|TRBV4-1|TRBD2
CASSRLAGGNEQFF
>TRBJ2-3|TRBV9|TRBD2
CASSAFSALAGGRDTQYF
>TRBJ2-7|TRBV11-2|TRBD2
CASSSHSGGAGEQYF
>TRBJ1-1|TRBV4-1|.
CASSQEAGWGTEAFF
>TRBJ2-1|TRBV2|TRBD2
CASRERGAYNEQFF
>TRBJ1-6|TRBV18|.
CASSPGSGDNSPLHF
>TRBJ2-1|TRBV6-4|.
CASSDGASGTYNEQFF
>TRBJ2-5|TRBV7-2|TRBD1
CASSLGGTGETQYF
>.|TRBV15|.
CATSRDLAADEQYF
>TRBJ1-1|TRBV30|.
CAWSVQGHEAFF
>TRBJ1-1|TRBV7-9|.
CASSLGVATEAFF
>TRBJ1-1|TRBV5-1|TRBD1
CASSHSGGVTEAFF
>TRBJ2-3|TRBV7-2|.
CASSLFVSTDTQYF
>TRBJ1-2|TRBV11-2|.
CASSLWSKTGHGGYTF
>TRBJ2-2|TRBV30|.
CAWSNGPGGELFF
>TRBJ2-3|TRBV9|.
CASSVTGYTTDTQYF
>TRBJ2-1|TRBV29-1|.
CSVARGLWNEQFF
>TRBJ1-1|TRBV5-1|TRBD1
CASSLWGHETGRGVNTEAFF
>TRBJ2-1|TRBV6-5|TRBD1
CASSLGQGPSYNEQFF
>TRBJ2-5|TRBV18|.
CASSPTVREETQYF
>TRBJ1-2|TRBV7-9|.
CASSSGAALNYGYTF
>TRBJ1-5|TRBV7-9|.
CASSSWDIANQPQHF
>TRBJ2-7|TRBV11-2|TRBD1
CASSLGLTGNRIRQYF
>TRBJ1-2|TRBV27|TRBD1
CASSLSGTVFYGYTF
>TRBJ2-1|TRBV7-9|.
CASSPGNEQFF
>TRBJ2-1|TRBV7-9|TRBD1
CASEQGFDEQFF
>TRBJ1-2|TRBV7-2|.
CASSFLGAEGYTF
>TRBJ2-5|TRBV11-2|TRBD1
CASSPQQGWETQYF
>TRBJ1-1|TRBV6-5|.
CASSYQPGLNTEAFF